This T cell receptor beta chain was identified during a study of blood T cell repertoires in COVID-19. The overall study: Researchers got acute and convalescent COVID-19 samples from the United States, Italy and Spain.

Methods used by the authors: Amplification with reference gene primers provided the estimates of nucleated cell counts. The table came from immunoSEQ multiplex PCR; TCRdb's copy has only in-frame clones and leaves some out. The D gene and trimming were derived from the DNA, and the V and J assignments and clone size from that table. Of about 320,000 clones listed, 85% are singletons. The V end lost 4 bases, the J end lost 2 bases, and 17 bases lay between the germline ends. The CDR3 consists of 16 residues. Germline assignment: CDR1 SGHTA and CDR2 FQGNSA. Participant-given clinical history determined each cohort assignment. Contact with a PCR-confirmed or clinician-diagnosed COVID-19 case occurred within 2 weeks of entry.

The receptor was derived from a woman aged 30 to 39 who had been exposed to COVID-19. The gene calls are TRBV7-2 and TRBJ2-5; a possible D gene is TRBD2 (6 bases). The sequenced sample was PBMCs or T cells enriched from blood (not recorded which). The CDR3 spells CASSSHLPSAQETQYF. DNA of the CDR3: TGTGCCAGCAGCTCACATCTCCCTAGCGCTCAAGAGACCCAGTACTTC.